Following are 14 T cell receptor beta chains from one sample sequenced in a study of response to subunit inactivated influenza vaccine. TCRdb reprocessed the RT-PCR reads with MiXCR, giving one entry per CDR3 protein. The repertoire consists of 500,000 to 750,000 distinct CDR3 sequences, with roughly 15% occurring once and the leading ten covering approximately 12%. Sequences were derived from PBMCs from blood, sampled approximately 12 days after vaccination. The receptors originated from a man aged 50-60 years who received an inactivated influenza vaccine.

This clonotype was counted between two and nine times. The rearrangement uses TRBV29-1 and TRBJ2-3; 11 bases line up with TRBD2. CDR3 length: 14 amino acids. Germline V lookup: CDR1 SQVTM, CDR2 ANQGSEA. Losses at the gene ends were 7 bases for V and 2 bases for J; bases not matched to a gene: 5. The chain's CDR3 is CSGSSGGTTDTQYF. The CDR3 DNA is TGCAGCGGTTCTAGCGGGGGGACCACAGATACGCAGTATTTT.

This clonotype turned up a few times. The chain carries TRBV20-1 and TRBJ2-3; TRBD1 matches 7 bases. The CDR3 is 13 amino acids. The germline V gene has CDR1 DFQATT and CDR2 SNEGSKA (reference sequence). V was pared by 5 bases and J by 0 bases, with 2 bases of the junction left unmatched. The CDR3 DNA is TGCAGTGCTGGGACAGCTAGCACAGATACGCAGTATTTT. Its protein is CSAGTASTDTQYF.

The V gene is TRBV6-1, the J gene TRBJ2-7; tentatively, D is TRBD2 (6 bases). Germline CDR1 and CDR2: MNHNS and SASEGT. The CDR3 has 14 residues. The V end was cut by 6 bases, the J end by 0 bases, with 12 bases between. The CDR3 is CASSRGTYSYEQYF. CDR3 in DNA: TGTGCCAGCAGCCGGGGGACTTACTCCTACGAGCAGTACTTC.

This clonotype was counted between two and nine times. V is TRBV10-3 and J is TRBJ2-2; the D is unclear. The CDR3 spans 14 residues. Looked up from germline, CDR1 is ENHRY and CDR2 is SYGVKD. Trimming took 10 bases from V and 4 from J, leaving 16 bases between them. The CDR3 DNA reads as TGTGCCACCCAAACCTCGGCCCGCACCGGGGAGCTGTTTTTT. As protein: CATQTSARTGELFF.

V and J are TRBV7-9 and TRBJ2-3, with 9 bases lining up with TRBD1. This CDR3 region has 16 residues. Germline assignment: CDR1 SEHNR and CDR2 FQNEAQ (reference sequence). Unmatched junction bases numbered 3, after V lost 0 bases and J lost 2 bases. CDR3 loop: CASSLAGDRATDTQYF. The CDR3 DNA is TGTGCCAGCAGCTTAGCAGGGGACAGGGCCACAGATACGCAGTATTTT.

This clonotype was detected ten times or more. V is TRBV10-3 and J is TRBJ2-7, with D uncertain. The CDR3 is made up of 12 amino acids. Germline V gene data show CDR1 as ENHRY and CDR2 as SYGVKD. V was trimmed by 3 bases and J by 6 bases, leaving 9 bases between them. The CDR3: CAISDSRSEQYF. Written as DNA, the CDR3 is TGTGCCATCAGTGATTCCCGGTCCGAGCAGTACTTC.

This clonotype was picked up one time. The gene calls are TRBV27 and TRBJ2-5, with a possible D match to TRBD1 (6 bases). V lost 3 bases to trimming and J lost 4 bases, with 15 bases between them. This CDR3 comprises 15 residues. Looked up from germline, CDR1 is MNHEY and CDR2 is SMNVEV (reference sequence). Here the CDR3 reads CASSFDRSGAETQYF. CDR3 sequence (DNA): TGTGCCAGCAGTTTCGACAGGAGTGGAGCAGAGACCCAGTACTTC.

This rearrangement joins TRBV5-1 to TRBJ2-5; 7 bases align to TRBD1. The V segment lost 6 bases and the J segment 3 bases; nucleotides outside the gene matches: 8. The germline gives CDR1 SGHRS, CDR2 YFSETQ. This CDR3 spans 14 amino acids. CDR3 nucleotides: TGCGCCAGCAAAGGGCGTACAGGGGAAGAGACCCAGTACTTC. This gives the protein CASKGRTGEETQYF.

The rearrangement uses TRBV29-1 and TRBJ2-2; TRBD2 is a possible D gene (6 bases). The CDR3 length is 14 residues. From germline, CDR1 is SQVTM and CDR2 ANQGSEA. The germline V and J ends were trimmed by 4 bases and 2 bases, with 11 bases remaining between them. Here the CDR3 DNA reads TGCAGCGTTGGGGACTGGCTTAACACCGGGGAGCTGTTTTTT. As protein: CSVGDWLNTGELFF.

In its sample, this clonotype was seen a few times. This chain connects TRBV5-1 to TRBJ2-7, with D maybe TRBD1 (5 bases). The germline V and J ends were trimmed by 0 bases and 5 bases, with 15 bases remaining between them. CDR3 length: 15 residues. The V gene's germline CDR1 is SGHRS and CDR2 YFSETQ. The CDR3 protein is CASSLDGARSDEQYF. CDR3 sequence (DNA): TGCGCCAGCAGCTTGGATGGGGCGCGAAGCGACGAGCAGTACTTC.

The rearrangement links TRBV2 to TRBJ2-2, with D maybe TRBD1 (5 bases). This CDR3 has 14 amino acids. CDR1 and CDR2 from the germline V gene are SNHLY and FYNNEI. Between the trimmed V and J ends, which lost 9 bases and 1 base, there was a span of 12 bases. The DNA for the CDR3 is TGTGCCAGGGCCCTGACAGAGAACACCGGGGAGCTGTTTTTT. This sequence encodes CARALTENTGELFF. Filled out from reference TRBV2 and TRBJ2-2, the complete variable domain reads EPEVTQTPSHQVTQMGQEVILRCVPISNHLYFYWYRQILGQKVEFLVSFYNNEISEKSEIFDDQFSVERPDGSNFTLKIRSTKLEDSAMYFCARALTENTGELFFGEGSRLTVL.

The chain is built from TRBV6-1 and TRBJ2-1; 14 bases are shared with TRBD2. Germline loops: CDR1 MNHNS, CDR2 SASEGT. This CDR3 spans 16 amino acids. Losses at the gene ends were 6 bases for V and 5 bases for J; bases not matched to a gene: 6. Here the CDR3 reads CASRRLAGGPNNEQFF. The CDR3 DNA sequence: TGTGCCAGCAGGCGACTAGCGGGAGGGCCCAACAATGAGCAGTTCTTC.

The chain employs TRBV4-3 and TRBJ1-1, with 7 bases that match TRBD1. This CDR3 has 14 amino acids. V lost 4 bases and J lost 3; bases outside the gene matches: 5. CDR1 LGHNA and CDR2 YSLEER come from the germline V gene. The CDR3 protein is CASSLQGRDTEAFF. The CDR3 bases are TGCGCCAGCAGCCTACAGGGGCGGGACACTGAAGCTTTCTTT.

This clonotype was seen only a few times. The chain joins TRBV7-9 to TRBJ1-4, with 9 bases that match TRBD1. The CDR3 sequence is 15 residues long. The V gene end was trimmed by 6 bases and the J gene end by 5 bases; junction bases not matched to a gene: 7. Looked up from germline, CDR1 is SEHNR and CDR2 is FQNEAQ (reference sequence). The CDR3 loop is CASRPTGGRNEKLFF. The CDR3 region has the DNA TGTGCCAGCAGACCCACAGGGGGCCGAAATGAAAAACTGTTTTTT. The full variable domain, in which reference TRBV7-9 and TRBJ1-4 provide the parts outside the CDR3, is DTGVSQNPRHKITKRGQNVTFRCDPISEHNRLYWYRQTLGQGPEFLTYFQNEAQLEKSRLLSDRFSAERPKGSFSTLEIQRTEQGDSAMYLCASRPTGGRNEKLFFGSGTQLSVL.